The clone carrying this T cell receptor (beta chain) occurred many times. V gave up 3 bases and J gave up 12 bases, with 9 bases separating them. Germline loops: CDR1 SEHNR, CDR2 FQNEAQ (reference sequence). The CDR3 consists of 11 residues. These data are taken from a study of T cells in Graves' hyperthyroidism and ophthalmopathy. The source material, RNA transcripts, was used to amplify TCR beta CDR3 regions. Initially, a first-round RT-PCR of the TCR CDR3 employed the HTBI primer set. TCRdb ran MiXCR on the multiplex PCR reads and lists one entry per CDR3 protein. Here the sample spans over 350,000 distinct CDR3 sequences, about 15% being singletons.

The clonotype originates from a man in his late teens or twenties with Graves' ophthalmopathy. The chain has TRBV7-9 and TRBJ2-1; D call uncertain. Material: blood. The CDR3 sequence: CASSFGPWQFF. The CDR3 DNA sequence: TGTGCCAGCAGCTTCGGACCGTGGCAGTTCTTC.